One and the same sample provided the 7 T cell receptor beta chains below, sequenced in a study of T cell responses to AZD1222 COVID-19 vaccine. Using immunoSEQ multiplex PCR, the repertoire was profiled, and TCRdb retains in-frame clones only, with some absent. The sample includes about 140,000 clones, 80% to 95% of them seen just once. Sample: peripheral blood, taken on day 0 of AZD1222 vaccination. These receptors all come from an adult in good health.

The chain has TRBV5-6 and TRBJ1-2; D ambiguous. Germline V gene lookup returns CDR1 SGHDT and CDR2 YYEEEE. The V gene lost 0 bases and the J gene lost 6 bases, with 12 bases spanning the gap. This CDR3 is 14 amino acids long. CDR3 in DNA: TGTGCCAGCAGCTTGGGCACGGGTAGGGATGGCTACACCTTC. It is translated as CASSLGTGRDGYTF.

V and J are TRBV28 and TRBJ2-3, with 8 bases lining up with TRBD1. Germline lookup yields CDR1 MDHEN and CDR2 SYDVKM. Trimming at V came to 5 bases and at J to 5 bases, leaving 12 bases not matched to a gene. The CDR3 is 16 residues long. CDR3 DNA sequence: TGTGCCAGCAGTAATCCCGGACAGGGAGTGGTAGATACGCAGTATTTT. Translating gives CASSNPGQGVVDTQYF.

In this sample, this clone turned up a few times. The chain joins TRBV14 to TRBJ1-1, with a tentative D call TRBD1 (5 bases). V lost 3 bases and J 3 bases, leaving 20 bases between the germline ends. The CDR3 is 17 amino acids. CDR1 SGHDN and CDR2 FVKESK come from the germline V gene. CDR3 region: CASSHFRGLYEDTEAFF. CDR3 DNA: TGTGCCAGCAGCCATTTTCGGGGGTTGTATGAGGACACTGAAGCTTTCTTT.

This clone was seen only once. The CDR3 sequence is CAIQTSSQPQHF. CDR3 DNA: TGTGCCATCCAGACAAGTAGTCAGCCCCAGCATTTT. This sequence joins TRBV6-5 and TRBJ1-5; no clear D. This CDR3 comprises 12 residues. Germline lookup yields CDR1 MNHEY and CDR2 SVGAGI. V was clipped by 10 bases and J by 6 bases, with 13 bases between them.

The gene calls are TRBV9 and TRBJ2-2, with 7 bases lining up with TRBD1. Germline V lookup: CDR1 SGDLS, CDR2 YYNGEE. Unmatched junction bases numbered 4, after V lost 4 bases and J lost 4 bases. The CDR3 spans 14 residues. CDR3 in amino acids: CASSPRQGTGELFF. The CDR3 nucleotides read TGTGCCAGCAGCCCCCGACAGGGCACCGGGGAGCTGTTTTTT.

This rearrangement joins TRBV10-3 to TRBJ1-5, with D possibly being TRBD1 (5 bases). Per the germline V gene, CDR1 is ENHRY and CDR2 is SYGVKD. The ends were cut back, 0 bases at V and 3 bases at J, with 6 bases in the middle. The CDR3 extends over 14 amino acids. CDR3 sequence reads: CAISESGPNQPQHF. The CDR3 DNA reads TGTGCCATCAGTGAGTCGGGGCCCAATCAGCCCCAGCATTTT.

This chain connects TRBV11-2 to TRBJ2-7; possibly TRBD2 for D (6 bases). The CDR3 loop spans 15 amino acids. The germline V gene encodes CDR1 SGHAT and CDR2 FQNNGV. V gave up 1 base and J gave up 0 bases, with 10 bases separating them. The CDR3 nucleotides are TGTGCCAGCAGCTTAGCTGGGGGGAGCTCCTACGAGCAGTACTTC. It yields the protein CASSLAGGSSYEQYF. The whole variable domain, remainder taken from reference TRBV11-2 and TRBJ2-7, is EAGVAQSPRYKIIEKRQSVAFWCNPISGHATLYWYQQILGQGPKLLIQFQNNGVVDDSQLPKDRFSAERLKGVDSTLKIQPAKLEDSAVYLCASSLAGGSSYEQYFGPGTRLTVT.